This T cell receptor beta chain appears in the sequencing data of a study of long-term antiretroviral therapy in people with HIV. It was in the United States that all participants with HIV were treated. CDR3 length equals 15 residues. Germline trimming cut 6 bases from V and 4 bases from J; bases unmatched to any gene: 9. From germline, CDR1 is SNHLY and CDR2 FYNNEI. Researchers report immunoSEQ v3.0 was run at survey level. Data came from immunoSEQ multiplex PCR; TCRdb stores just in-frame clones and leaves some out. The sample includes around 38,000 clones, roughly 93% of them seen just once. The TCR comes from a man aged 30-40 years with HIV. The sequenced sample was unsorted PBMCs, obtained roughly 9.5 years after starting antiretroviral therapy. This sequence joins TRBV2 and TRBJ2-3; 8 bases map to TRBD2. The CDR3: CASRSLSGGADTQYF. In DNA, the CDR3 is TGTGCCAGCAGAAGTTTATCCGGGGGGGCAGATACGCAGTATTTT.